The next 28 T cell receptor beta chains were all read from a single sample in a study of T cells after yellow fever vaccination. Using its own MiXCR run on the 5' RACE reads, TCRdb lists one record per CDR3 protein. The sample consists of under 150,000 distinct CDR3 sequences, roughly 8% of them appearing once. The starting material was CD4+ T cells sorted from PBMCs, obtained 5 days after the yellow fever booster vaccination. The receptors here all came from a man aged 30-40 years who received the YFV17D yellow fever vaccine.

This clonotype occurred many times. The chain employs TRBV7-2 and TRBJ2-5; D is perhaps TRBD1 or TRBD2 (5 bases each). V dropped 5 bases and J dropped 4 bases, with 11 bases sitting between them. Germline loops: CDR1 SGHTA, CDR2 FQGNSA. The CDR3 has 13 residues. CDR3 coding DNA: TGTGCCAGCAGCCTTACAGGAGGAGAGACCCAGTACTTC. Its translation: CASSLTGGETQYF.

This clonotype has a count of ten or more. The chain has TRBV5-1 and TRBJ1-2; 8 positions match TRBD1. Germline loops: CDR1 SGHRS, CDR2 YFSETQ. The V gene end was trimmed by 4 bases and the J gene end by 6 bases; junction bases not matched to a gene: 5. CDR3 size: 13 residues. CDR3 sequence reads: CASSPDRVHGYTF. In DNA form, the CDR3 reads TGCGCCAGCAGCCCGGACAGGGTACATGGCTACACCTTC.

This clonotype has ten or more counts. The V gene is TRBV7-2, the J gene TRBJ2-7, with 14 bases identical to TRBD2. CDR1 is SGHTA, CDR2 FQGNSA, per germline. V gave up 0 bases and J gave up 1 base; unmatched junction bases: 5. The CDR3 is made up of 18 amino acids. As DNA, the CDR3 is TGTGCCAGCAGCTTAGCGGGACTAGCGGGAGTTGGTTCCTACGAGCAGTACTTC. Encoded protein: CASSLAGLAGVGSYEQYF.

This clonotype was seen repeatedly, ten times or more. The chain has TRBV9 and TRBJ2-5; 10 nucleotides align to TRBD2. The germline gives CDR1 SGDLS, CDR2 YYNGEE. The V and J ends lost 4 bases and 5 bases, in that order; junction bases with no gene match: 8. The CDR3 is 15 residues long. As DNA, the CDR3 is TGTGCCAGCAGCACCCACCAGCGGGAGGGGGAGACCCAGTACTTC. This encodes CASSTHQREGETQYF.

This clonotype was counted a few times. The rearrangement uses TRBV3-1 and TRBJ2-7, with 8 bases lining up with TRBD1. V lost 10 bases to trimming and J lost 8 bases; unmatched junction nucleotides: 19. Germline V gene lookup returns CDR1 LGHDT and CDR2 YNNKEL (reference sequence). The CDR3 contains 15 residues. CDR3 coding DNA: TGTGCCACCTCCCAAGAGAGCCGTGACAGGGGAAAGCAGTACTTC. It codes for CATSQESRDRGKQYF.

In its sample, this clonotype was seen many times. The rearrangement joins TRBV5-1 to TRBJ2-7; D is ambiguous. The CDR3 has 15 amino acids. In germline, CDR1 is SGHRS, CDR2 YFSETQ. Trimming removed 0 bases at V and 6 bases at J, with 16 bases between. CDR3 sequence (DNA): TGCGCCAGCAGCTTGGATCCAGGCCCAGCGAGCGAGCAGTACTTC. It translates to CASSLDPGPASEQYF.

In this sample, this clonotype turned up many times. The chain has TRBV4-2 and TRBJ2-5; D remains unclear. Germline V gives CDR1 LGHNA, CDR2 YNFKEQ. The CDR3 loop spans 13 amino acids. V was shortened by 3 bases and J by 1 base, with 6 bases between the two germline ends. The CDR3 sequence is CASSQGSQETQYF. CDR3 DNA: TGTGCCAGCAGCCAGGGCAGCCAAGAGACCCAGTACTTC.

This clonotype was picked up many times. This chain uses TRBV20-1 with TRBJ1-5; unclear D gene. The V gene's germline CDR1 is DFQATT and CDR2 SNEGSKA (reference sequence). V lost 3 bases and J lost 1, with 10 bases in between. This CDR3 spans 14 amino acids. CDR3 coding DNA: TGCAGTGCTAGCGTTACAGAGAGCAATCAGCCCCAGCATTTT. Its translation is CSASVTESNQPQHF.

Ten or more counts support this clonotype. The chain's CDR3 is CSARDVLARGGQPQHF. For the CDR3, the DNA is TGCAGTGCTAGAGATGTCTTAGCCAGGGGCGGTCAGCCCCAGCATTTT. V gene TRBV20-1 combines with J gene TRBJ1-5, with a possible D match to TRBD1 (6 bases). This CDR3 is 16 amino acids long. V was shortened by 0 bases and J by 6 bases, with 18 bases between the two germline ends. CDR1 and CDR2 (germline): DFQATT, SNEGSKA (reference sequence).

This clonotype was counted at least ten times. The chain has TRBV7-9 and TRBJ2-4, with unresolved D. Looked up from germline, CDR1 is SEHNR and CDR2 is FQNEAQ (reference sequence). Trimming took off 3 bases at V and 0 bases at J, with 12 bases between the two ends. The CDR3 runs 16 residues. The CDR3 spells CASSFGMGLAKNIQYF. The CDR3 coding sequence is TGTGCCAGCAGCTTCGGTATGGGCCTAGCCAAAAACATTCAGTACTTC.

This clonotype was seen at least ten times. This chain joins TRBV20-1 and TRBJ2-3; 9 nucleotides align to TRBD2. Germline CDR1 and CDR2: DFQATT and SNEGSKA (reference sequence). CDR3 length: 14 amino acids. The trim removed 5 bases at V and 1 base at J, leaving 4 bases unmatched. The CDR3, as DNA: TGCAGTGCTGAATCTAGCGGGGGCACAGATACGCAGTATTTT. Amino acids: CSAESSGGTDTQYF.

Turning to this clonotype: This may be a read error, as it is one base from a much larger clone. The chain combines TRBV20-1 with TRBJ2-2; 7 positions match TRBD2. Germline V lookup: CDR1 DFQATT, CDR2 SNEGSKA (reference sequence). The CDR3 consists of 17 residues. V was pared by 5 bases and J by 0 bases, with 12 bases of the junction left unmatched. The DNA for the CDR3 is TGCAGTGCTCGAGCTTTGGGGGGGACTTCGAACACCGGGGAGCTGTTTTTT. Translating it yields CSARALGGTSNTGELFF.

This clonotype has at least ten counts. V gene TRBV7-3 combines with J gene TRBJ2-1; a weak D match, TRBD2 (6 bases). Trimming left V 3 bases short and J 7 bases short, with 13 bases between. CDR1 SGHTA and CDR2 FQGTGA come from the germline V gene. This CDR3 is built from 14 residues. CDR3 amino acids: CASSFAGNSNEQFF. The CDR3 bases are TGTGCCAGCAGCTTCGCGGGGAATTCTAATGAGCAGTTCTTC.

The chain is built from TRBV19 and TRBJ2-2; possible D gene TRBD1, 5 bases. V shed 7 bases and J shed 8 bases, with 11 bases lying between them. This CDR3 has 12 amino acids. The germline CDR1 and CDR2 sequences are LNHDA and SQIVND (reference sequence). The CDR3 protein is CASTPTAGELFF. The CDR3 nucleotides read TGTGCCAGTACACCGACAGCTGGGGAGCTGTTTTTT.

About this clonotype itself: Because the CDR3 is missing its conserved closing phenylalanine or tryptophan, this is likely a read error. It is unclear where the CDR3 begins or ends on the DNA, so no DNA is shown, and the CDR3 is as TCRdb lists it. The J gene is TRBJ1-6, the V gene TRBV1. TRBV1 constitutes a pseudogene. The CDR3 numbers 15 amino acids, ends counted. CDR3 residues: CTSSEATALQSDLHS.

In its sample, this clonotype was seen many times. This CDR3 reads CSVGMGGFGTQYF. The CDR3 bases are TGCAGCGTTGGAATGGGGGGGTTCGGCACCCAGTACTTC. This chain uses TRBV29-1 with TRBJ2-5; TRBD2 matches 7 bases. The CDR3 totals 13 residues. Germline values: CDR1 SQVTM, CDR2 ANQGSEA. Trimming cost V 4 bases and J 8 bases; bases outside gene matches: 10.

Only a few counts were recorded for this clonotype. The CDR3 loop is CSARGRASDAFAFF. The CDR3 nucleotides are TGCAGTGCTAGAGGTCGAGCATCCGACGCTTTTGCTTTCTTT. The chain carries TRBV20-1 and TRBJ1-1; unclear D gene. Germline V gives CDR1 DFQATT, CDR2 SNEGSKA (reference sequence). Trimming stripped 1 base from V and 11 bases from J, with 20 bases between. The length of the CDR3 is 14 residues.

This clonotype was recorded many times. The chain recombines TRBV6-2 or TRBV6-3 with TRBJ2-3; possibly TRBD2 for D (6 bases). Looked up from germline, CDR1 is MNHEY and CDR2 is SVGEGT. CDR3 length equals 16 residues. Trimming took off 4 bases at V and 5 bases at J, with 19 bases between the two ends. The CDR3 DNA follows: TGTGCCAGCAGTTCAGTCGGGAGAAGGGTGGGAGATACGCAGTATTTT. Translation: CASSSVGRRVGDTQYF.

This clonotype was seen repeatedly, ten times or more. V and J are TRBV7-2 and TRBJ2-1; D gene uncertain. The length of the CDR3 is 15 residues. Trimming cost V 4 bases and J 0 bases, with 10 bases left between them. The germline V gene encodes CDR1 SGHTA and CDR2 FQGNSA. CDR3 bases: TGTGCCAGCAGCTCCTCATCTTTCTCCTACAATGAGCAGTTCTTC. Its translation: CASSSSSFSYNEQFF.

There are many counts of this clonotype. The chain employs TRBV19 and TRBJ2-7; 9 bases agree with TRBD2. The CDR3 spans 16 residues. Germline V gives CDR1 LNHDA, CDR2 SQIVND (reference sequence). V dropped 3 bases and J dropped 6; count of bases not matched to a gene: 12. CDR3 in amino acids: CASSIGSGSPLFEQYF. Here the CDR3 DNA reads TGTGCCAGTAGTATTGGTAGCGGGAGTCCTCTTTTCGAGCAGTACTTC.

This clonotype was seen many times. This chain links TRBV1 with TRBJ2-7. TRBV1 is a known pseudogene. This CDR3 contains 8 residues. This CDR3 reads CTSSLGSF. The CDR3 DNA sequence: TGCACCAGCAGCCTCGGGTCCTTC.

Points on this clonotype: Since a much larger clone is just one base distant, this may be a read error. The V gene is TRBV20-1, the J gene TRBJ2-1; TRBD2 matches 13 bases. V gave up 5 bases and J gave up 12 bases; unmatched junction bases: 10. Germline assignment: CDR1 DFQATT and CDR2 SNEGSKA (reference sequence). The CDR3 loop spans 14 amino acids. In nucleotides, the CDR3 is TGCAGTGCTGGACTAGCGGGAGAGTTAGGTGTGCAGTTCTTC. This gives the protein CSAGLAGELGVQFF.

Note on this clonotype: Being one base from a much bigger clone, this may be a read error. This chain connects TRBV6-5 to TRBJ2-5; D uncertain. Germline CDR1 and CDR2: MNHEY and SVGAGI. The CDR3 loop spans 13 amino acids. Written as DNA, the CDR3 is TGTGCCAGCATTTACTCGCTTATAGAGACCCAGTACTTC. Its translation is CASIYSLIETQYF.

This clonotype was recorded at least ten times. The V gene is TRBV7-2, the J gene TRBJ2-1, with TRBD1 matching over 7 bases. This CDR3 contains 13 residues. The V and J ends lost 5 bases and 8 bases, in that order; junction bases with no gene match: 6. The germline gives CDR1 SGHTA, CDR2 FQGNSA. This CDR3 reads CASSPGQADEQFF. In DNA, the CDR3 is TGTGCCAGCAGCCCAGGACAGGCCGATGAGCAGTTCTTC. Based on the CDR3 plus reference TRBV7-2 and TRBJ2-1, the full variable domain is GAGVSQSPSNKVTEKGKDVELRCDPISGHTALYWYRQSLGQGLEFLIYFQGNSAPDKSGLPSDRFSAERTGGSVSTLTIQRTQQEDSAVYLCASSPGQADEQFFGPGTRLTVL.

A remark on this clonotype: A much larger clone sits a single nucleotide away, making a read error possible. V is TRBV20-1 and J is TRBJ2-3, with D perhaps TRBD2 (5 bases). Per germline, CDR1 DFQATT and CDR2 SNEGSKA (reference sequence). The CDR3 runs 11 residues. The germline V and J ends were trimmed by 3 bases and 11 bases, with 12 bases remaining between them. The CDR3 loop reads CSASGSGGQYF. The CDR3 bases are TGCAGTGCTAGTGGCAGTGGAGGGCAGTATTTT.

Notes on this clonotype: With a much larger clone just one base away, this may be a read error. The chain has TRBV20-1 and TRBJ2-5; D possibly corresponds to TRBD2 (6 bases). V was shortened by 3 bases and J by 5 bases, with 16 bases between the two germline ends. CDR1 is DFQATT, CDR2 SNEGSKA, per germline (reference sequence). CDR3 length: 14 residues. The CDR3 loop reads CSASDWRAGETQYF. The CDR3 DNA follows: TGCAGTGCTAGTGATTGGAGGGCCGGGGAGACCCAGTACTTC.

The rearrangement uses TRBV5-6 and TRBJ1-2, with 10 bases aligning to TRBD1. J lost 7 bases, V lost 4 bases, and 10 bases had no gene match. The germline V gene has CDR1 SGHDT and CDR2 YYEEEE. The CDR3 has 15 amino acids. CDR3 loop: CASSRRGQGLFGYTF. CDR3 nucleotides: TGTGCCAGCAGCCGAAGGGGACAGGGGTTATTTGGCTACACCTTC.

The rearrangement joins TRBV5-1 to TRBJ2-1; tentatively, D is TRBD1 or TRBD2 (6 bases each). Trimming left V 4 bases short and J 3 bases short, with 11 bases between. The CDR3 runs 14 residues. CDR1 is SGHRS, CDR2 YFSETQ, per germline. The CDR3 DNA is TGCGCCAGCAGCGGAGGGGGGCTCTACAATGAGCAGTTCTTC. Protein product: CASSGGGLYNEQFF.